The present entry profiles one T cell receptor beta chain with its context. The sample originates from a study of early T cells in non-severe SARS-CoV-2 infection. Study at large: Bulk RNA from unsorted whole blood was sequenced; chains were unpaired.

The germline gives CDR1 LNHNV, CDR2 YYDKDF (reference sequence). CDR3 length equals 14 residues. With V trimmed by 3 bases and J by 4 bases, 3 bases remained unmatched. TCRdb used MiXCR to reprocess the 5' RACE reads, holding one entry per CDR3 protein. The sample includes over 85,000 distinct CDR3 sequences, roughly 12% seen only once; the top ten take less than 4.5%. The J gene is TRBJ1-5, the V gene TRBV15; 7 nucleotides agree with TRBD1. This clonotype was obtained from an adult who was a healthcare worker with PCR-confirmed SARS-CoV-2 infection or an uninfected control (not recorded which). Here the sequenced sample was whole blood, taken at baseline. The CDR3 DNA sequence: TGTGCCACCAGCAGGGGGACAGTGAATCAGCCCCAGCATTTT. Protein: CATSRGTVNQPQHF. The full variable domain, in which reference TRBV15 and TRBJ1-5 provide the parts outside the CDR3, is DAMVIQNPRYQVTQFGKPVTLSCSQTLNHNVMYWYQQKSSQAPKLLFHYYDKDFNNEADTPDNFQSRRPNTSFCFLDIRSPGLGDTAMYLCATSRGTVNQPQHFGDGTRLSIL.